Following are 3 T cell receptor beta chains from one sample sequenced in a study of control samples from healthy donors and cancer patients (dated by TCRdb to about 2020). To prepare the library, the immunoSEQ multiplex PCR assay was applied. In TCRdb, the immuneACCESS table is reduced to in-frame sequences with V and J assigned. These tables do not hold every clone; where another copy was compared, an unresolved V gene accounts for under half, and the others remain unexplained. The sample yields 250,000 to 300,000 clones; around 79% were counted once. Roughly 14% of the sample is held by the ten biggest clonotypes. Input material: PBMCs. The receptors come from a woman aged 55-70 years with lung cancer.

This chain joins TRBV24-1 and TRBJ2-1, with 11 positions matching TRBD2. The CDR3 sequence is 15 residues long. Per the germline V gene, CDR1 is KGHDR and CDR2 is SFDVKD. Losses at the gene ends were 6 bases for V and 8 bases for J; bases not matched to a gene: 8. DNA of the CDR3: TGTGCCACCAGTCAGACTAGCGGGACAGTCGATGAGCAGTTCTTC. It specifies CATSQTSGTVDEQFF.

This clone was seen a few times. V is TRBV3-1 (or the pseudogene TRBV3-2) and J is TRBJ1-1; perhaps TRBD1 as D (5 bases). V lost 0 bases and J lost 0, with 11 bases in between. This CDR3 spans 16 amino acids. In germline, CDR1 is LGHDT, CDR2 YNNKEL (reference sequence). For the CDR3, the DNA is TGTGCCAGCAGCCAAGATCCAGGGAACCTGAACACTGAAGCTTTCTTT. Translating gives CASSQDPGNLNTEAFF.

The rearrangement links TRBV24-1 to TRBJ2-3; 7 bases are a match to TRBD1. The CDR3 runs to 17 residues. V was pared by 0 bases and J by 1 base, with 6 bases of the junction left unmatched. Looked up from germline, CDR1 is KGHDR and CDR2 is SFDVKD. The CDR3 DNA reads as TGTGCCACCAGTGATTTGGGAAGGGGGCGTCGCACAGATACGCAGTATTTT. Translating gives CATSDLGRGRRTDTQYF.